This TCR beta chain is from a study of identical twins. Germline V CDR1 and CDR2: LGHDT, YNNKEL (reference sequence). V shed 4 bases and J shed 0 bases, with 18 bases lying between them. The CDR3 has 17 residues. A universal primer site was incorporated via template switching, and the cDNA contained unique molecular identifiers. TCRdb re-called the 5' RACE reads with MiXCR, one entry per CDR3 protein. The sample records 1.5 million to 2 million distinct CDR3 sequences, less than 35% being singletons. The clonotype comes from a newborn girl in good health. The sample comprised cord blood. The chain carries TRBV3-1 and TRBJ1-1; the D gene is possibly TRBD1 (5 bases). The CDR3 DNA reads TGTGCCAGCAGCCGGACCCCATCGACAGATATGAACACTGAAGCTTTCTTT. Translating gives CASSRTPSTDMNTEAFF.